Sequencing of this TCR beta chain was carried out in a study of blood T cell repertoires in COVID-19. Across the whole study: The samples span acute and convalescent COVID-19 from the United States, Italy and Spain. The cDNA or gDNA used as material had been derived from T cells, B-cell-depleted T cells, or PBMCs.

CDR1 and CDR2 (germline): SGHRS, YFSETQ. V shed 0 bases, J shed 5 bases, and the junction held 4 bases outside the gene matches. The CDR3 runs to 14 residues. The method was immunoSEQ multiplex PCR; TCRdb's version includes in-frame clones alone and lacks a portion of them. The table records about 94,000 clones, about four fifths of them present only once. The TCR sequence derives from a man aged 55 to 69 with acute or convalescent COVID-19. Input material: peripheral blood. The chain links TRBV5-1 to TRBJ2-7; TRBD1 agrees at 8 bases. DNA of the CDR3: TGCGCCAGCAGCTTGGGTGGGACAGGCAACGAGCAGTACTTC. Encoded protein: CASSLGGTGNEQYF.